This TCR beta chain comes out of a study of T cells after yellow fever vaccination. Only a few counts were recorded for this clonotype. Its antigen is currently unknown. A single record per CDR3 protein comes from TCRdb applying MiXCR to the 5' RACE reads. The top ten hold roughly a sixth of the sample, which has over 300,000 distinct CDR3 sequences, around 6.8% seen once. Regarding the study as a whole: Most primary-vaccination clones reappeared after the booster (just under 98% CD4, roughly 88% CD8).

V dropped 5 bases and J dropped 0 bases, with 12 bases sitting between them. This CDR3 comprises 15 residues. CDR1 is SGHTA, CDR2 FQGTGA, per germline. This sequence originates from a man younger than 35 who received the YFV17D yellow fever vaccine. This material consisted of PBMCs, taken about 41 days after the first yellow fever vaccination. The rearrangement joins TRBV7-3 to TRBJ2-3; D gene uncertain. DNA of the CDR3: TGTGCCAGCAGCCCAATGAGGTCTAGCACAGATACGCAGTATTTT. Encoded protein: CASSPMRSSTDTQYF.